The 30 T cell receptor beta chains in this list originate from one sample, sequenced in a study of a mutant IDH1 vaccine in newly diagnosed glioma. TCRdb's copy holds only in-frame clones and misses some; the assay was immunoSEQ multiplex PCR. The table includes over 45,000 clones, 85% to 95% detected once. Time point specified: week 35, safety follow-up. One vaccine dose held 300 ug of mutant IDH1 20-mer peptide and came with topical imiquimod. Antigens of these TCRs are unknown. The source material was PBMCs, sampled from a glioma patient whose treatment included an IDH1 peptide vaccine. Source of these receptors: a man in his forties or fifties with glioma.

V and J are TRBV6-1 and TRBJ1-4; D may be TRBD1 (6 bases). V lost 1 base and J 5 bases, leaving 14 bases between the germline ends. Germline assignment: CDR1 MNHNS and CDR2 SASEGT. The CDR3 is 16 amino acids. The CDR3 reads CASSEELGGGNEKLFF. CDR3 nucleotides: TGTGCCAGCAGTGAAGAGTTAGGGGGAGGAAATGAAAAACTGTTTTTT.

This clone showed up just once. The chain uses TRBV5-1 and TRBJ2-7; 7 bases map to TRBD1. CDR3 length: 15 amino acids. Germline assignment: CDR1 SGHRS and CDR2 YFSETQ. The ends lost 4 bases at V and 1 base at J; junction bases unmatched: 8. The CDR3 is CASSRPGQMSYEQYF. The CDR3 DNA follows: TGCGCCAGCAGCCGCCCGGGACAGATGTCCTACGAGCAGTACTTC.

The V and J genes are TRBV7-2 and TRBJ1-2; D is ambiguous. V lost 2 bases to trimming and J lost 10 bases, with 8 bases between them. The CDR3 has 11 residues. The V gene's germline CDR1 is SGHTA and CDR2 FQGNSA. CDR3 in amino acids: CASSLLRDYTF. The CDR3 DNA reads TGTGCCAGCAGCTTACTCCGGGACTACACCTTC.

The V call is TRBV19, the J call TRBJ2-7, with 9 bases matching TRBD2. V was clipped by 5 bases and J by 4 bases; unmatched bases: 3. This CDR3 comprises 13 residues. Germline values: CDR1 LNHDA, CDR2 SQIVND (reference sequence). The CDR3 region has the DNA TGTGCCAGTAGTCTTAGCGGGGGATACGAGCAGTACTTC. It encodes CASSLSGGYEQYF.

The chain recombines TRBV28 with TRBJ1-1; D call uncertain. V dropped 5 bases and J dropped 5 bases, with 6 bases sitting between them. CDR3 size: 11 residues. CDR1 is MDHEN, CDR2 SYDVKM, per germline. The CDR3 is CASSPRTEAFF. The CDR3 bases are TGTGCCAGCAGTCCCCGGACTGAAGCTTTCTTT.

The chain combines TRBV28 with TRBJ1-6; TRBD1 aligns across 8 bases. CDR3 size: 16 residues. Germline V CDR1 and CDR2: MDHEN, SYDVKM. V lost 5 bases to trimming and J lost 3 bases; unmatched junction nucleotides: 6. In nucleotides, the CDR3 is TGTGCCAGCAGTCTTCAGGGGGCCGGCTATAATTCACCCCTCCACTTT. This translates into CASSLQGAGYNSPLHF.

This clone was observed once. V usage is TRBV27 and J usage is TRBJ1-2, with D perhaps matching TRBD1 (5 bases). The CDR3 covers 13 residues. Trimming cost V 5 bases and J 4 bases, with 11 bases left between them. CDR1 MNHEY and CDR2 SMNVEV come from the germline V gene (reference sequence). CDR3 DNA: TGTGCCAGCAGTCGCCGGGACCTCTATGGCTACACCTTC. This translates into CASSRRDLYGYTF.

This clone has only a few counts. The genes are TRBV9 and TRBJ2-1; D is undetermined. V was pared by 1 base and J by 2 bases, with 10 bases between. There are 15 residues in the CDR3. Germline V gene sequence: CDR1 SGDLS, CDR2 YYNGEE. CDR3 amino acids: CASSVSDGTYNEQFF. CDR3 DNA sequence: TGTGCCAGCAGCGTATCTGACGGAACCTACAATGAGCAGTTCTTC. Full variable domain (rest looked up from reference TRBV9 and TRBJ2-1): DSGVTQTPKHLITATGQRVTLRCSPRSGDLSVYWYQQSLDQGLQFLIQYYNGEERAKGNILERFSAQQFPDLHSELNLSSLELGDSALYFCASSVSDGTYNEQFFGPGTRLTVL.

The chain joins TRBV7-9 to TRBJ2-3, with D possibly matching TRBD2 (6 bases). V was cut by 1 base and J by 0 bases, with 11 bases left in between. The germline V gene has CDR1 SEHNR and CDR2 FQNEAQ (reference sequence). CDR3 length: 16 amino acids. CDR3 in DNA: TGTGCCAGCAGCTTAGTTTCCGGGGGAAGCACAGATACGCAGTATTTT. Protein product: CASSLVSGGSTDTQYF.

This sequence joins TRBV10-1 and TRBJ1-1, with 12 bases aligning to TRBD1. J gave up 1 base and V 7 bases, and 10 bases lay outside the gene matches. This CDR3 is built from 17 residues. The V gene's germline CDR1 is WNHNN and CDR2 SYGVQD (reference sequence). The CDR3 sequence is CASTPGQGAGQNTEAFF. The CDR3 DNA sequence: TGCGCCAGCACCCCGGGACAGGGGGCTGGCCAGAACACTGAAGCTTTCTTT.

The J gene is TRBJ1-2, the V gene TRBV7-2; no firm D call. This CDR3 has 14 amino acids. V was shortened by 5 bases and J by 3 bases, with 13 bases between the two germline ends. CDR1 SGHTA and CDR2 FQGNSA come from the germline V gene. The CDR3 loop reads CASSPWPGHYGYTF. The CDR3 nucleotides read TGTGCCAGCAGCCCGTGGCCGGGTCACTATGGCTACACCTTC. Looking up the rest from reference TRBV7-2 and TRBJ1-2 gives the full variable domain: GAGVSQSPSNKVTEKGKDVELRCDPISGHTALYWYRQSLGQGLEFLIYFQGNSAPDKSGLPSDRFSAERTGGSVSTLTIQRTQQEDSAVYLCASSPWPGHYGYTFGSGTRLTVV.

The chain uses TRBV30 and TRBJ2-3; unclear D gene. CDR3 length equals 13 residues. From germline, CDR1 is GTSNPN and CDR2 SVGIG (reference sequence). V was pared by 2 bases and J by 10 bases, with 16 bases between. The CDR3 DNA reads as TGTGCCTGGAGTCGCCCGCCGAGGACCGCGCAGTATTTT. Amino acids: CAWSRPPRTAQYF. The variable domain in full, with the rest retrieved from reference TRBV30 and TRBJ2-3, is SQTIHQWPATLVQPVGSPLSLECTVEGTSNPNLYWYRQAAGRGLQLLFYSVGIGQISSEVPQNLSASRPQDRQFILSSKKLLLSDSGFYLCAWSRPPRTAQYFGPGTRLTVL.

The rearrangement joins TRBV5-1 to TRBJ2-3; 16 nucleotides agree with TRBD2. Germline V lookup: CDR1 SGHRS, CDR2 YFSETQ. With V trimmed by 3 bases and J by 4 bases, 5 bases remained unmatched. CDR3 size: 17 residues. CDR3 coding DNA: TGCGCCAGCAGCTCGTGGGGACTAGCGGGAGGGGCAGATACGCAGTATTTT. This encodes CASSSWGLAGGADTQYF.

This sequence joins TRBV28 and TRBJ2-7, with D perhaps matching TRBD1 (6 bases). Looked up from germline, CDR1 is MDHEN and CDR2 is SYDVKM. Trimming stripped 7 bases from V and 3 bases from J, with 19 bases between. The CDR3 spans 15 residues. The CDR3 is CASTRQDLILYEQYF. The CDR3, as DNA: TGTGCCAGCACACGACAGGACTTAATCCTCTACGAGCAGTACTTC.

The rearrangement links TRBV19 to TRBJ2-2; tentatively, D is TRBD2 (6 bases). The CDR3 runs 17 residues. CDR1 is LNHDA, CDR2 SQIVND, per germline (reference sequence). Trimming removed 6 bases from V and 0 bases from J, with 17 bases in between. In nucleotides, the CDR3 is TGTGCCAGTAGAAGGGCGGGGAATCGGGCGAACACCGGGGAGCTGTTTTTT. Translated: CASRRAGNRANTGELFF.

V usage is TRBV5-6 and J usage is TRBJ2-1; TRBD1 aligns across 8 bases. Germline V gives CDR1 SGHDT, CDR2 YYEEEE. The V segment lost 0 bases and the J segment 6 bases; nucleotides outside the gene matches: 8. The CDR3 totals 16 residues. CDR3 residues: CASSLGAGQVFNEQFF. In nucleotides, the CDR3 is TGTGCCAGCAGCTTGGGGGCGGGACAGGTCTTCAATGAGCAGTTCTTC.

This chain uses TRBV5-6 with TRBJ1-1, with 8 nucleotides matching TRBD1. This CDR3 region has 16 residues. The germline V gene encodes CDR1 SGHDT and CDR2 YYEEEE. The V gene end was trimmed by 0 bases and the J gene end by 5 bases; junction bases not matched to a gene: 9. The DNA of the CDR3 is TGTGCCAGCAGCTTGGGGCAGGGGGCGCTACGGACTGAAGCTTTCTTT. Its translation: CASSLGQGALRTEAFF.

The rearrangement links TRBV28 to TRBJ1-5; no clear D gene. V was cut by 5 bases and J by 11 bases, with 13 bases left in between. The germline gives CDR1 MDHEN, CDR2 SYDVKM. The CDR3 covers 12 residues. The CDR3 DNA reads TGTGCCAGCAGTAAACATAAATCCGCCCAGCATTTT. Amino acids: CASSKHKSAQHF.

The chain uses TRBV5-1 and TRBJ2-7; possibly TRBD1 for D (6 bases). From germline, CDR1 is SGHRS and CDR2 YFSETQ. This CDR3 region has 14 residues. V was cut by 0 bases and J by 3 bases, with 10 bases left in between. CDR3 amino acids: CASSLGQVFYEQYF. The DNA of the CDR3 is TGCGCCAGCAGCTTGGGACAGGTGTTCTACGAGCAGTACTTC.

V and J are TRBV7-2 and TRBJ2-1; TRBD2 agrees at 12 bases. The germline V gene encodes CDR1 SGHTA and CDR2 FQGNSA. This CDR3 comprises 19 residues. Trimming cost V 0 bases and J 0 bases; bases outside gene matches: 6. CDR3 sequence (DNA): TGTGCCAGCAGCTTAGCCACTACTAGCGGGGGGTCCTCCTACAATGAGCAGTTCTTC. It specifies CASSLATTSGGSSYNEQFF.

The V and J genes are TRBV29-1 and TRBJ2-7; 8 bases are shared with TRBD2. This CDR3 is built from 17 residues. CDR1 is SQVTM and CDR2 is ANQGSEA in the germline V gene. V lost 4 bases and J lost 2; bases outside the gene matches: 16. The CDR3 here is CSVVPSSRVAGTYEQYF. The CDR3 coding sequence is TGCAGCGTTGTTCCCAGCTCACGGGTAGCGGGGACCTACGAGCAGTACTTC.

CDR3 DNA sequence: TGCAGCGCGGTAAAGGGGGGCCAGACTAACTATGGCTACACCTTC. Translated: CSAVKGGQTNYGYTF. The chain uses TRBV29-1 and TRBJ1-2, with a weak D call TRBD1 (6 bases). Trimming took 7 bases from V and 0 from J, leaving 18 bases between them. Germline assignment: CDR1 SQVTM and CDR2 ANQGSEA. CDR3 size: 15 residues.

The chain uses TRBV7-6 and TRBJ2-7, with 7 bases identical to TRBD2. V gave up 5 bases and J gave up 7 bases; unmatched junction bases: 17. Germline V gene data show CDR1 as SGHVS and CDR2 as FNYEAQ. The CDR3 consists of 16 residues. The CDR3 DNA is TGTGCCAGCAGCCCCGGGGGGTCCAGAAAGGGGCGGGAGCAGTACTTC. Translating gives CASSPGGSRKGREQYF.

CDR3 residues: CASSVVGGSGEQYF. The CDR3 DNA follows: TGTGCCAGCAGCGTAGTGGGTGGTTCGGGGGAGCAGTACTTC. This rearrangement joins TRBV9 to TRBJ2-7, with D possibly matching TRBD2 (5 bases). Germline V CDR1 and CDR2: SGDLS, YYNGEE. V was pared by 0 bases and J by 7 bases, with 14 bases between. The CDR3 runs 14 residues.

The rearrangement links TRBV19 to TRBJ1-2; no reliable D call. Germline CDR1 reads LNHDA; CDR2 reads SQIVND (reference sequence). This CDR3 comprises 11 residues. Trimming stripped 9 bases from V and 7 bases from J, with 12 bases between. CDR3 loop: CASTLAGGYTF. CDR3 nucleotides: TGTGCCAGCACCCTGGCGGGTGGCTACACCTTC.

CDR3 bases: TGTGCCAGCAGCCTGGGGAATTCACCCCTCCACTTT. Translated: CASSLGNSPLHF. The J gene is TRBJ1-6, the V gene TRBV7-6; D is unclear. The CDR3 runs to 12 residues. Germline V CDR1 and CDR2: SGHVS, FNYEAQ. The V end lost 5 bases, the J end lost 7 bases, and 6 bases lay between the germline ends.

This chain connects TRBV7-9 to TRBJ2-7; 15 positions agree with TRBD2. Losses at the gene ends were 5 bases for V and 7 bases for J; bases not matched to a gene: 6. CDR3 length equals 15 residues. Germline loops: CDR1 SEHNR, CDR2 FQNEAQ (reference sequence). The CDR3 DNA reads as TGTGCCAGCAGCCGGACTAGCGGGGGGGCGGAAGAGCAGTACTTC. Translating gives CASSRTSGGAEEQYF.

The chain uses TRBV9 and TRBJ2-1, with 14 positions matching TRBD2. V shed 4 bases, J shed 0 bases, and the junction held 15 bases outside the gene matches. This CDR3 has 21 amino acids. The germline CDR1 and CDR2 sequences are SGDLS and YYNGEE. The CDR3 reads CASSPRGLAGGKKSSYNEQFF. CDR3 sequence (DNA): TGTGCCAGCAGCCCGCGAGGACTAGCGGGAGGTAAGAAGAGCTCCTACAATGAGCAGTTCTTC.

The genes are TRBV30 and TRBJ2-2; D perhaps matches TRBD1 (7 bases). The germline V and J ends were trimmed by 7 bases and 2 bases, with 14 bases remaining between them. Germline CDR1 GTSNPN, CDR2 SVGIG (reference sequence). The CDR3 length is 14 residues. CDR3 protein: CASLTGTNTGELFF. In DNA, the CDR3 is TGTGCCTCACTGACAGGGACTAACACCGGGGAGCTGTTTTTT.

The V call is TRBV9, the J call TRBJ1-3, with no clear D. Trimming stripped 1 base from V and 0 bases from J, with 14 bases between. The germline gives CDR1 SGDLS, CDR2 YYNGEE. This CDR3 has 17 residues. The CDR3 reads CASSVSPAGSSGNTIYF. The CDR3 bases are TGTGCCAGCAGCGTATCCCCCGCCGGGAGCTCTGGAAACACCATATATTTT.